This T cell receptor beta chain was recorded in a study of T cell repertoires in cytomegalovirus infection. The wider study: CMV infection together with matching HLA type was indicated by public TCR beta signatures.

Germline V gene sequence: CDR1 MGHRA, CDR2 YSYEKL. V trimming: 1 base; J trimming: 6 bases; junction bases outside the gene matches: 3. The CDR3 spans 14 residues. Worth noting for this clonotype: No antigen is known for it.

Study-level findings and limits: HLA-C-restricted CMV clonotypes gave the most frequent clonotype in two of eight donors.

TCRdb independently ran MiXCR on the reads; one entry per CDR3 protein. Of around 740,000 distinct CDR3 sequences listed, about 40% are singletons. This TCR was recovered from a human donor in good health (CMV status not recorded). Some clones in this sample may be carry-over from other donors' samples. Material: PBMCs. The V and J genes are TRBV4-1 and TRBJ2-4; 7 positions agree with TRBD2. For the CDR3, the DNA is TGCGCCAGCAGCCAAGGGGGGGGAGGAAACATTCAGTACTTC. Its translation: CASSQGGGGNIQYF.